The 3 T cell receptor beta chains reported below all come from one sample, sequenced in a study of cytomegalovirus exposure and HLA in healthy donors. This PCR relied on a set of 60 Vbeta primers and 13 Jbeta primers. Here immunoSEQ multiplex PCR was the method, and the copy in TCRdb shows in-frame clones only, minus some. The sample contains some 190,000 clones, around 77% of which appear only once. The sample consisted of PBMCs. Receptors were obtained from a woman aged 25 to 45 in good health and CMV-seronegative.

V usage is TRBV7-9 and J usage is TRBJ1-6, with D possibly being TRBD1 (6 bases). The germline gives CDR1 SEHNR, CDR2 FQNEAQ (reference sequence). The ends were cut back, 5 bases at V and 9 bases at J, with 17 bases in the middle. This CDR3 spans 15 amino acids. The CDR3 sequence is CASSPLTGGGSPLHF. DNA for the CDR3: TGTGCCAGCAGCCCACTGACAGGTGGGGGTTCACCCCTCCACTTT.

This chain links TRBV5-6 with TRBJ2-3, with TRBD2 identical over 11 bases. This CDR3 has 17 residues. J was trimmed by 6 bases and V by 6 bases; bases with no gene match: 15. The germline gives CDR1 SGHDT, CDR2 YYEEEE. In nucleotides, the CDR3 is TGTGCCAGCACCATCCGACTAGCGGGGCCTACTGGGGATACGCAGTATTTT. It yields the protein CASTIRLAGPTGDTQYF.

This clone was counted between two and nine times. The chain is built from TRBV20-1 and TRBJ2-1; D is uncertain. CDR3 size: 11 residues. V gave up 0 bases and J gave up 10 bases, with 7 bases separating them. CDR1 and CDR2 (germline): DFQATT, SNEGSKA (reference sequence). The CDR3: CSARDAAEQFF. DNA for the CDR3: TGCAGTGCTAGAGATGCGGCGGAGCAGTTCTTC.